This TCR beta chain was captured in a study of cytomegalovirus exposure and HLA in healthy donors. Study-level points and caveats: Three chains linked to CMV were shown in vitro to be specific for CMV antigens. Most TCR sequences were uncommon, yet certain public TCRs appeared in many donors.

About this clone itself: What it binds is unknown.

The CDR3 totals 14 residues. CDR1 is SGHRS and CDR2 is YFSETQ in the germline V gene. V lost 3 bases, J lost 8 bases, and 15 bases lay in between. TCRdb's table, derived via immunoSEQ multiplex PCR, lists solely in-frame clones and lacks some. The sample lists some 230,000 clones; 75% to 95% were seen once. The sequence derives from a woman aged 18-29 years in good health and CMV-seronegative. The chain has TRBV5-1 and TRBJ2-1, with D possibly being TRBD1 (5 bases). The source material was PBMCs. The CDR3 DNA reads as TGCGCCAGCAGCTCCTCTACAGGAGTCCATGAGCAGTTCTTC. Amino acid sequence: CASSSSTGVHEQFF. Filled out from reference TRBV5-1 and TRBJ2-1, the complete variable domain reads KAGVTQTPRYLIKTRGQQVTLSCSPISGHRSVSWYQQTPGQGLQFLFEYFSETQRNKGNFPGRFSGRQFSNSRSEMNVSTLELGDSALYLCASSSSTGVHEQFFGPGTRLTVL.